These T cell receptor beta chains were read from a single sample in a study of blood T cell repertoires in COVID-19. The table came from immunoSEQ multiplex PCR; TCRdb's copy has only in-frame clones and leaves some out. The repertoire holds about 220,000 clones, roughly 80% seen once, with just under 20% in the top ten. The sample taken for sequencing was peripheral blood. The receptors here all came from a young man with active or convalescent COVID-19. Both conserved end residues are part of each CDR3. A D gene is named only where the DNA matches it firmly. Size is stated for part of the rows, as once, few or many counts, or as a class when the clone is expanded.

CDR3 length: 15; clone size: -; D gene: TRBD1; J gene: TRBJ1-2; V gene: TRBV4-3; CDR3 DNA: TGCGCCAGCAGCCAAGAGGGACAGACCCCGTTAGGCTACACCTTC; CDR3 protein: CASSQEGQTPLGYTF
CDR3 length: 16; clone size: -; D gene: -; J gene: TRBJ1-6; V gene: TRBV7-2; CDR3 DNA: TGTGCCAGCAGCCCAAGGGGCGGGGTAATGAATTCACCCCTCCACTTT; CDR3 protein: CASSPRGGVMNSPLHF
CDR3 length: 16; clone size: -; D gene: TRBD1; J gene: TRBJ1-3; V gene: TRBV13; CDR3 DNA: TGTGCCAGCAGCTCCAGGACAGGGCCTAGGGGAAACACCATATATTTT; CDR3 protein: CASSSRTGPRGNTIYF
CDR3 length: 14; clone size: -; D gene: -; J gene: TRBJ1-5; V gene: TRBV27; CDR3 DNA: TGTGCCAGCAGTGTACAAGGAGGGAATCAGCCCCAGCATTTT; CDR3 protein: CASSVQGGNQPQHF
CDR3 length: 14; clone size: -; D gene: TRBD2; J gene: TRBJ2-3; V gene: TRBV6-5; CDR3 DNA: TGTGCCAGCAGGTCCGGGGGGGACACAGATACGCAGTATTTT; CDR3 protein: CASRSGGDTDTQYF
CDR3 length: 13; clone size: -; D gene: -; J gene: TRBJ1-1; V gene: TRBV12-3/TRBV12-4; CDR3 DNA: TGTGCCAGCAGTTTAGCCTACAGAGATGAAGCTTTCTTT; CDR3 protein: CASSLAYRDEAFF
CDR3 length: 14; clone size: -; D gene: -; J gene: TRBJ1-2; V gene: TRBV24-1; CDR3 DNA: TGTGCCACCAGTTCCGGGGGATTGGACTATGGCTACACCTTC; CDR3 protein: CATSSGGLDYGYTF
CDR3 length: 15; clone size: few; D gene: TRBD2; J gene: TRBJ2-1; V gene: TRBV7-2; CDR3 DNA: TGTGCCAGCAGCTTAGTGTATAGCGGGACGGCTGAGCAGTTCTTC; CDR3 protein: CASSLVYSGTAEQFF
CDR3 length: 15; clone size: -; D gene: TRBD1; J gene: TRBJ1-1; V gene: TRBV5-6; CDR3 DNA: TGTGCCAGCAGCCCTGAACAGGGGGCGGGCACTGAAGCTTTCTTT; CDR3 protein: CASSPEQGAGTEAFF
CDR3 length: 15; clone size: -; D gene: -; J gene: TRBJ1-2; V gene: TRBV5-4; CDR3 DNA: TGTGCCAGCAGCTTGCAGGGGACCGGTTACTATGGCTACACCTTC; CDR3 protein: CASSLQGTGYYGYTF
CDR3 length: 15; clone size: -; D gene: -; J gene: TRBJ1-5; V gene: TRBV27; CDR3 DNA: TGTGCCACCAGGTTGGCGGGGGTCCCCGATCAGCCCCAGCATTTT; CDR3 protein: CATRLAGVPDQPQHF
CDR3 length: 16; clone size: -; D gene: TRBD2; J gene: TRBJ2-1; V gene: TRBV7-9; CDR3 DNA: TGTGCCAGCAGCTACTTCTTAACTAGCGGGAGCAATGAGCAGTTCTTC; CDR3 protein: CASSYFLTSGSNEQFF
CDR3 length: 15; clone size: -; D gene: TRBD2; J gene: TRBJ2-1; V gene: TRBV6-5; CDR3 DNA: TGTGCCAGCAGGGTAGCGGGGGGGCCGGGCAATGAGCAGTTCTTC; CDR3 protein: CASRVAGGPGNEQFF
CDR3 length: 15; clone size: few; D gene: -; J gene: TRBJ2-5; V gene: TRBV11-2; CDR3 DNA: TGTGCCAGCAGCTTATTTACGGGGGTGCGAGAGACCCAGTACTTC; CDR3 protein: CASSLFTGVRETQYF
CDR3 length: 14; clone size: -; D gene: TRBD1; J gene: TRBJ2-3; V gene: TRBV9; CDR3 DNA: TGTGCCAGCAGCGACAGGGGTGTCACAGATACGCAGTATTTT; CDR3 protein: CASSDRGVTDTQYF
CDR3 length: 16; clone size: -; D gene: -; J gene: TRBJ1-1; V gene: TRBV4-3; CDR3 DNA: TGCGCCAGCAGCCAAGCCAGGGTCGGCGCAGACACTGAAGCTTTCTTT; CDR3 protein: CASSQARVGADTEAFF
CDR3 length: 14; clone size: -; D gene: TRBD1; J gene: TRBJ2-7; V gene: TRBV27; CDR3 DNA: TGTGCCAGCAGTCCCCTCGGGACAGCTTTAGAGCAGTACTTC; CDR3 protein: CASSPLGTALEQYF
CDR3 length: 15; clone size: -; D gene: -; J gene: TRBJ2-6; V gene: TRBV30; CDR3 DNA: TGTGCGTCGGGGGTCGCGAGCTCTGGGGCCAACGTCCTGACTTTC; CDR3 protein: CASGVASSGANVLTF
CDR3 length: 18; clone size: -; D gene: TRBD2; J gene: TRBJ2-3; V gene: TRBV7-9; CDR3 DNA: TGTGCCAGCAGCTTAGAGAGGACTAGCGTTGCCCTCACAGATACGCAGTATTTT; CDR3 protein: CASSLERTSVALTDTQYF
CDR3 length: 11; clone size: -; D gene: TRBD1; J gene: TRBJ1-1; V gene: TRBV7-6; CDR3 DNA: TGTGCCAGCAGCTCGGGGGGACAGGCCTATTTT; CDR3 protein: CASSSGGQAYF
CDR3 length: 15; clone size: -; D gene: -; J gene: TRBJ1-4; V gene: TRBV18; CDR3 DNA: TGTGCCAGCTCACCACTAGCTACAGGATACGAAAAACTGTTTTTT; CDR3 protein: CASSPLATGYEKLFF
CDR3 length: 12; clone size: -; D gene: -; J gene: TRBJ2-1; V gene: TRBV4-3; CDR3 DNA: TGCGCCAGCAGCCAAGGTCTCGGTGAGCAGTTCTTC; CDR3 protein: CASSQGLGEQFF
CDR3 length: 18; clone size: -; D gene: TRBD2; J gene: TRBJ2-1; V gene: TRBV3-1/TRBV3-2; CDR3 DNA: TGTGCCAGCAGCCCTTCAGAGTTAGCGGGGAGCTCCTACAATGAGCAGTTCTTC; CDR3 protein: CASSPSELAGSSYNEQFF
CDR3 length: 14; clone size: -; D gene: TRBD2; J gene: TRBJ2-5; V gene: TRBV10-3; CDR3 DNA: TGTGCCACCAAAAAGACTAGCGATCAAGAGACCCAGTACTTC; CDR3 protein: CATKKTSDQETQYF
CDR3 length: 16; clone size: -; D gene: -; J gene: TRBJ1-2; V gene: TRBV10-2; CDR3 DNA: TGCGCCAGCAGTGGAGGGGGACGGGGGGGCTCATCTGGCTACACCTTC; CDR3 protein: CASSGGGRGGSSGYTF
CDR3 length: 14; clone size: -; D gene: TRBD2; J gene: TRBJ2-5; V gene: TRBV11-3; CDR3 DNA: TGTGCCAGCAGCCCGCCGGGACTAACCGAGACCCAGTACTTC; CDR3 protein: CASSPPGLTETQYF
CDR3 length: 13; clone size: -; D gene: -; J gene: TRBJ2-3; V gene: TRBV5-1; CDR3 DNA: TGCGCCAGCAGCTTGGGAGGGCCAGATACGCAGTATTTT; CDR3 protein: CASSLGGPDTQYF
CDR3 length: 18; clone size: -; D gene: TRBD1; J gene: TRBJ1-5; V gene: TRBV7-8; CDR3 DNA: TGTGCCAGCAGCTTCGACGACAGGGTTGAAGGGTGGAATCAGCCCCAGCATTTT; CDR3 protein: CASSFDDRVEGWNQPQHF
CDR3 length: 15; clone size: few; D gene: TRBD1; J gene: TRBJ2-3; V gene: TRBV5-1; CDR3 DNA: TGCGCCAGCAGCTTAGACAGGGTGGGCCCAGATACGCAGTATTTT; CDR3 protein: CASSLDRVGPDTQYF
CDR3 length: 14; clone size: once; D gene: -; J gene: TRBJ1-1; V gene: TRBV19; CDR3 DNA: TGTGCCAGTAGTACACCCCTACGGGGTGATGAAGCTTTCTTT; CDR3 protein: CASSTPLRGDEAFF
CDR3 length: 14; clone size: -; D gene: -; J gene: TRBJ1-5; V gene: TRBV6-5; CDR3 DNA: TGTGCCAGCAGTTTTCCACAAAAGCGTCAGCCCCAGCATTTT; CDR3 protein: CASSFPQKRQPQHF
CDR3 length: 15; clone size: -; D gene: -; J gene: TRBJ1-1; V gene: TRBV6-1; CDR3 DNA: TGTGCCAGCAGTGATATCGGGGTAGGTGACACTGAAGCTTTCTTT; CDR3 protein: CASSDIGVGDTEAFF
CDR3 length: 17; clone size: -; D gene: -; J gene: TRBJ2-6; V gene: TRBV5-8; CDR3 DNA: TGTGCCAGCAGCTTGTCCGGGTTATTCTCTGGGGCCAACGTCCTGACTTTC; CDR3 protein: CASSLSGLFSGANVLTF
CDR3 length: 20; clone size: -; D gene: TRBD1; J gene: TRBJ2-5; V gene: TRBV15; CDR3 DNA: TGTGCCACCAGCGAATCGGGACAGGGGACGGGAGGACCCCCCCAAGAGACCCAGTACTTC; CDR3 protein: CATSESGQGTGGPPQETQYF
CDR3 length: 11; clone size: few; D gene: -; J gene: TRBJ1-2; V gene: TRBV5-1; CDR3 DNA: TGCGCCAGCAGCCGCGGTACGGCTACAACCTTC; CDR3 protein: CASSRGTATTF
CDR3 length: 17; clone size: -; D gene: TRBD1; J gene: TRBJ2-6; V gene: TRBV7-9; CDR3 DNA: TGTGCCTGCAGTGGGGACAGTCCAGAGCCTGGGGCCAACGTCCTGACTTTC; CDR3 protein: CACSGDSPEPGANVLTF
CDR3 length: 13; clone size: -; D gene: TRBD1; J gene: TRBJ1-1; V gene: TRBV10-3; CDR3 DNA: TGTGCCATCAGTGAGTCGACAGGGTCTGAAGCTTTCTTT; CDR3 protein: CAISESTGSEAFF
CDR3 length: 16; clone size: -; D gene: TRBD2; J gene: TRBJ2-1; V gene: TRBV5-4; CDR3 DNA: TGTGCCAGCAGCTTGGGACTAGCGGGATTGTTTGGTGAGCAGTTCTTC; CDR3 protein: CASSLGLAGLFGEQFF